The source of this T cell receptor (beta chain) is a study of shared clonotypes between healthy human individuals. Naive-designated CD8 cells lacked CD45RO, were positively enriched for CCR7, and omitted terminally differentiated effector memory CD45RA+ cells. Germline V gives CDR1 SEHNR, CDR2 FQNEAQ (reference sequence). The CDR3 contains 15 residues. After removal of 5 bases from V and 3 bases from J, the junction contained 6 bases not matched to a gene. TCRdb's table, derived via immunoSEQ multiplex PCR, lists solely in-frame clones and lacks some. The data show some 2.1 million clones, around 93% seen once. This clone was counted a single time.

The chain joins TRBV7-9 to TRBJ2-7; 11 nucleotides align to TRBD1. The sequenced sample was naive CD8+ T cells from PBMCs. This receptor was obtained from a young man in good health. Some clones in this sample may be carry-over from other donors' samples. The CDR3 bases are TGTGCCAGCAGCGCCCCCGGGACAGGGGGCTACGAGCAGTACTTC. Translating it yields CASSAPGTGGYEQYF.